The sample holds a few counts of the clone carrying this T cell receptor (beta chain). Antigen: not known. This specimen comes from a study of blood T cells in healthy people across ages. Researchers collected approximately 9.5 milliliters of peripheral blood from every single donor. Using a J-beta primer mix together with a sample-barcoded 5' primer, a second PCR was run for roughly 6 to 11 cycles. MiXCR, applied by TCRdb to the 5' RACE reads, yields one record per CDR3 protein. The sample includes roughly 1.5 million distinct CDR3 sequences, under 55% of them seen just once. Germline-derived CDR1 and CDR2 are DFQATT and SNEGSKA (reference sequence). This CDR3 has 15 amino acids. J gave up 1 base and V 0 bases, and 3 bases lay outside the gene matches. Overall study results and limits: Older age coincided with a roughly linear decline in TCR beta diversity per million T cells.

This TCR derives from a woman between 18 and 29 years old in good health. Sequencing used blood. This chain links TRBV20-1 with TRBJ2-5; the match to TRBD1 covers 9 bases. CDR3 sequence reads: CSARELGQGQETQYF. CDR3 sequence (DNA): TGCAGTGCTAGAGAATTGGGACAGGGCCAAGAGACCCAGTACTTC.